This T cell receptor (beta chain) appears in the sequencing data of a study of blood T cell repertoires in COVID-19. Here immunoSEQ multiplex PCR was the method, and the copy in TCRdb shows in-frame clones only, minus some. The repertoire holds hundreds of thousands of clones, 87% seen once, with approximately 2% in the top ten. Germline-derived CDR1 and CDR2 are MNHEY and SMNVEV (reference sequence). J was trimmed by 4 bases and V by 5 bases; bases with no gene match: 2. This CDR3 has 13 residues. The clonotype was recovered from a woman in her late teens or twenties with acute COVID-19. The chain links TRBV27 to TRBJ2-7; TRBD2 aligns across 10 bases. Sequenced input: PBMCs or T cells enriched from blood (not recorded which). The CDR3 loop is CASSLAGVYEQYF. The CDR3 DNA reads TGTGCCAGCAGTCTAGCGGGAGTATACGAGCAGTACTTC.